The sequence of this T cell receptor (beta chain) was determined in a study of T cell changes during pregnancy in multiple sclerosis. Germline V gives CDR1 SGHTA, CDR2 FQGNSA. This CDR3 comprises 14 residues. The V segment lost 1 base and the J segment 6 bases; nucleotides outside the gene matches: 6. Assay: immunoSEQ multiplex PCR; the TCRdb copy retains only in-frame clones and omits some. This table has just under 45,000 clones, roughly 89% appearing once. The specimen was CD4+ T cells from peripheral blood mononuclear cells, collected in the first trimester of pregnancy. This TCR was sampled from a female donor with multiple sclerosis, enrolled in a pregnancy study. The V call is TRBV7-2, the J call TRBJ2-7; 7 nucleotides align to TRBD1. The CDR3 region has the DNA TGTGCCAGCAGCTTAGATAGGGGGCGCCCCGAGCAGTACTTC. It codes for CASSLDRGRPEQYF.